This T cell receptor (beta chain) is drawn from a study of early T cells in non-severe SARS-CoV-2 infection. CDR1 SGDLS and CDR2 YYNGEE come from the germline V gene. This CDR3 contains 13 residues. V was shortened by 2 bases and J by 7 bases, with 7 bases between the two germline ends. TCRdb re-analysed the 5' RACE reads in MiXCR, keeping a single row per CDR3 protein. Of about 77,000 distinct CDR3 sequences listed, roughly 16% are singletons. The source material was whole blood. V gene TRBV9 combines with J gene TRBJ1-6; unclear D gene. The sequence was obtained from an adult who was a healthcare worker with PCR-confirmed SARS-CoV-2 infection or an uninfected control (not recorded which). The CDR3 loop is CASSVVGNSPLHF. The CDR3 coding sequence is TGTGCCAGCAGCGTTGTCGGCAATTCACCCCTCCACTTT.